This TCR beta chain was sequenced for a study of blood T cell repertoires in COVID-19. Study at large: The samples span acute and convalescent COVID-19 from the United States, Italy and Spain. From T cells, B-cell-depleted T cells, or PBMCs came the material, which was cDNA or gDNA.

V lost 5 bases and J lost 7, with 19 bases in between. Germline V gene lookup returns CDR1 SGHRS and CDR2 YFSETQ. The CDR3 has 16 amino acids. Only a few counts were recorded for this clone. In the study's own analysis: Estimated nucleated cell counts came from reference gene primer amplification. Measured with immunoSEQ multiplex PCR; TCRdb has only the in-frame clones, and not every one. V, J and clone size are those of that table, while D and trimming were read from the DNA. This sample has under 250,000 clones, with about 80% found just once. This clonotype was sampled from a woman in her fifties or sixties with acute or convalescent COVID-19. The source material was peripheral blood. The genes are TRBV5-1 and TRBJ1-6, with unresolved D. The CDR3 DNA reads TGCGCCAGCAGTCTTTCCGGACTCTCGAGAAATTCACCCCTCCACTTT. This encodes CASSLSGLSRNSPLHF.